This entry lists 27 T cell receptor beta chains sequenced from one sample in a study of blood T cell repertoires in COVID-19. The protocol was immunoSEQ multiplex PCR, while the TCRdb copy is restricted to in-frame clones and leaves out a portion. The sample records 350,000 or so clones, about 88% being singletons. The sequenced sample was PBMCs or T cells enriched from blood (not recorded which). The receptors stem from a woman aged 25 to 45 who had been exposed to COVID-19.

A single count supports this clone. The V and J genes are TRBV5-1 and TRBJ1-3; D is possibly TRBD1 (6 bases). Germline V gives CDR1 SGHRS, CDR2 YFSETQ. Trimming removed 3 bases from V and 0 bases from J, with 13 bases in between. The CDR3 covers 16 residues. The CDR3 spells CASSSSGADSGNTIYF. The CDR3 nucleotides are TGCGCCAGCAGCTCGTCAGGGGCTGACTCTGGAAACACCATATATTTT. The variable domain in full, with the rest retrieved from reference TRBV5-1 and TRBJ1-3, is KAGVTQTPRYLIKTRGQQVTLSCSPISGHRSVSWYQQTPGQGLQFLFEYFSETQRNKGNFPGRFSGRQFSNSRSEMNVSTLELGDSALYLCASSSSGADSGNTIYFGEGSWLTVV.

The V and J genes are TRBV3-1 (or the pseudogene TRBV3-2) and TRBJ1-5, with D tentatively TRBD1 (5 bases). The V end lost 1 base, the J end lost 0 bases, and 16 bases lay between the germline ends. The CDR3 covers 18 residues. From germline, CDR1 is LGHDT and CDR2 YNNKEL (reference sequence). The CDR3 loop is CASSQGGQGRPSNQPQHF. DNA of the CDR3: TGTGCCAGCAGCCAAGGTGGGCAGGGAAGGCCTAGCAATCAGCCCCAGCATTTT.

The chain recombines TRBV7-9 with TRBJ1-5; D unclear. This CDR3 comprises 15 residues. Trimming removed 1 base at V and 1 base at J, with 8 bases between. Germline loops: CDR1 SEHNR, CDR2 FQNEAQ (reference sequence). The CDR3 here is CASSLGGNSNQPQHF. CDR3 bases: TGTGCCAGCAGCTTAGGAGGGAACAGCAATCAGCCCCAGCATTTT.

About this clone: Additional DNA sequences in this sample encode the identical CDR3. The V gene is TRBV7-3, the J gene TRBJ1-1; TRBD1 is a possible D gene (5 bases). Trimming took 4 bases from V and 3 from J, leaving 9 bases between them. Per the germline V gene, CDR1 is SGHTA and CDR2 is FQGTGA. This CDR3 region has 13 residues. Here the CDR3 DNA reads TGTGCCAGCAGCTCGCAAGGGGACACTGAAGCTTTCTTT. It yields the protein CASSSQGDTEAFF. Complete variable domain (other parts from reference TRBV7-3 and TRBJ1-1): GAGVSQTPSNKVTEKGKYVELRCDPISGHTALYWYRQSLGQGPEFLIYFQGTGAADDSGLPNDRFFAVRPEGSVSTLKIQRTERGDSAVYLCASSSQGDTEAFFGQGTRLTVV.

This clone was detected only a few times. The CDR3 sequence is CASRTGLGGEKLFF. The CDR3 DNA is TGTGCCAGCAGGACAGGGTTAGGGGGTGAAAAACTGTTTTTT. The rearrangement joins TRBV6-5 to TRBJ1-4; TRBD1 matches at 7 bases. Germline V gene data show CDR1 as MNHEY and CDR2 as SVGAGI. The CDR3 is 14 amino acids. Unmatched junction bases numbered 8, after V lost 6 bases and J lost 7 bases.

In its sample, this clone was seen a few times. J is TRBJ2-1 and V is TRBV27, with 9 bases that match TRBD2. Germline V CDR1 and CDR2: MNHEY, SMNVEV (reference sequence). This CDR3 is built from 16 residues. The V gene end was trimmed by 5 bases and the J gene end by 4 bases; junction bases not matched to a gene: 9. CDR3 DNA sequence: TGTGCCAGCAGTGCCCTTCAGAGCGGGGGGTACAATGAGCAGTTCTTC. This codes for CASSALQSGGYNEQFF.

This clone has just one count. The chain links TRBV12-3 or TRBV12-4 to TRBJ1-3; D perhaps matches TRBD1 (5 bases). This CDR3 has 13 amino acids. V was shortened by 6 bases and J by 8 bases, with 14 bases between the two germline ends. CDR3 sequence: CASSWGQSDTIYF. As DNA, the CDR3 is TGTGCCAGCAGCTGGGGCCAATCGGACACCATATATTTT.

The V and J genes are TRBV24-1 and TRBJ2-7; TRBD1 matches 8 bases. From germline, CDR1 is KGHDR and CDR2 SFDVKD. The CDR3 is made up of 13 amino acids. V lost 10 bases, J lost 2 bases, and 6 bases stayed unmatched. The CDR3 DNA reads TGTGCCACGGGAGACAGGGGAACCTACGAGCAGTACTTC. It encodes CATGDRGTYEQYF.

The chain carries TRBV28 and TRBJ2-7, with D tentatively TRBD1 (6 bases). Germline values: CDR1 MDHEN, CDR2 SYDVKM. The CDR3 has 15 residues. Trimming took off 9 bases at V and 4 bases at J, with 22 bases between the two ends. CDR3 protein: CASKGEQGIFYEQYF. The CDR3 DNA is TGTGCCAGTAAAGGGGAGCAGGGGATTTTTTACGAGCAGTACTTC.

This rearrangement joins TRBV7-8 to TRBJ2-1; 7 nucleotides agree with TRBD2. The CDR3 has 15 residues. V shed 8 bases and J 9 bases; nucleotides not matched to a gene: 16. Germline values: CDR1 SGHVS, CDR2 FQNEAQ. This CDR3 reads CASRKPGLSAVEQFF. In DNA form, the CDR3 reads TGTGCCAGCCGTAAACCGGGACTAAGCGCGGTTGAGCAGTTCTTC.

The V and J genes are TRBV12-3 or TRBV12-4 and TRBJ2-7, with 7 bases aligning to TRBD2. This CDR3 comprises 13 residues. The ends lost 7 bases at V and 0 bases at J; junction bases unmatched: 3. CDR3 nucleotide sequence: TGTGCCAGCACAGGGACTAACTCCTACGAGCAGTACTTC. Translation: CASTGTNSYEQYF.

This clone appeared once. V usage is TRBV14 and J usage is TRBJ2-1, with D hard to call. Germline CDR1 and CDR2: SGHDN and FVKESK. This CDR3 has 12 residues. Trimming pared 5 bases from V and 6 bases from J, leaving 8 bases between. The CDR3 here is CASSKTFNEQFF. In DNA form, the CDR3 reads TGTGCCAGCAGCAAAACATTCAATGAGCAGTTCTTC.

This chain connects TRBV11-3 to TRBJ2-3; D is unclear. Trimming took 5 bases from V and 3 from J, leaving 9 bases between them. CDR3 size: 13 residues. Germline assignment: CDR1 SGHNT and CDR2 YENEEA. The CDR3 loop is CASSISPTDTQYF. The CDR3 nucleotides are TGTGCCAGCAGCATTTCCCCGACAGATACGCAGTATTTT.

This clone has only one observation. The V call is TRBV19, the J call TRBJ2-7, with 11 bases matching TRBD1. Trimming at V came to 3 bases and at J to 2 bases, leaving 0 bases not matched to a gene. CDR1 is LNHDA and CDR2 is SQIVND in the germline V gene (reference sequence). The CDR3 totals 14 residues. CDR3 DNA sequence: TGTGCCAGTAGTATGGGACAGGGGGCCTACGAGCAGTACTTC. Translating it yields CASSMGQGAYEQYF.

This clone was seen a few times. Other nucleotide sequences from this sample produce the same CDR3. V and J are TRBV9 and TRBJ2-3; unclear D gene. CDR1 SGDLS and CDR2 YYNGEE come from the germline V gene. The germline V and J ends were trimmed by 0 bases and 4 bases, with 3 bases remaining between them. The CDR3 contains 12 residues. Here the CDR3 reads CASSVAADTQYF. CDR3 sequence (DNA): TGTGCCAGCAGCGTAGCCGCAGATACGCAGTATTTT.

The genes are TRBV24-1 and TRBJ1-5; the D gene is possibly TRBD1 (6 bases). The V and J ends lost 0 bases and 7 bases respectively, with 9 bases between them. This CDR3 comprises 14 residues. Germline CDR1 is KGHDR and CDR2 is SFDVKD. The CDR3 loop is CATSDLGGGQPQHF. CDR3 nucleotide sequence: TGTGCCACCAGTGATTTGGGGGGCGGGCAGCCCCAGCATTTT.

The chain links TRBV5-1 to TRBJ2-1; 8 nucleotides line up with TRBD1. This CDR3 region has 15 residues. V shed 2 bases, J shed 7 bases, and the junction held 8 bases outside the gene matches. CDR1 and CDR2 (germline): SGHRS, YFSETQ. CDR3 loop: CASSFGQGAGNEQFF. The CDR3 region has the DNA TGCGCCAGCAGCTTCGGCCAGGGGGCGGGAAATGAGCAGTTCTTC.

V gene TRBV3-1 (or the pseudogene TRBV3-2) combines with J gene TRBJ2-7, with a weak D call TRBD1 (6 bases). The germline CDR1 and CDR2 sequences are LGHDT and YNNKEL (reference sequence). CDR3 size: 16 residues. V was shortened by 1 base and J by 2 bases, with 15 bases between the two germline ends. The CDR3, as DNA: TGTGCCAGCAGCCAAGTTCAGGGGATTGGGACCTACGAGCAGTACTTC. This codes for CASSQVQGIGTYEQYF.

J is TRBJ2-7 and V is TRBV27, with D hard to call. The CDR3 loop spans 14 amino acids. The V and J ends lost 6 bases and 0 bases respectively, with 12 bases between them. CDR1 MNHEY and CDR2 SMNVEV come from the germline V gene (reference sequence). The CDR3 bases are TGTGCCAGCAGCAAGACTTTCCTCTCCTACGAGCAGTACTTC. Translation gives CASSKTFLSYEQYF.

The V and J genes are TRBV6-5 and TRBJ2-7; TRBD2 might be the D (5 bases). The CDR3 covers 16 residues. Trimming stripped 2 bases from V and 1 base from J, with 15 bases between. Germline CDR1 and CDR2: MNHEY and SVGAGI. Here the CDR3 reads CASSYGGSLGSYEQYF. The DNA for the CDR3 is TGTGCCAGCAGTTACGGAGGCAGCTTAGGATCCTACGAGCAGTACTTC.

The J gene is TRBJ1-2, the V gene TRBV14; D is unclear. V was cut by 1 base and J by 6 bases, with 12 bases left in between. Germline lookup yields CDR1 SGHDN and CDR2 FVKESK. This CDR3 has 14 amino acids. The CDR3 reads CASSQGSGRNGYTF. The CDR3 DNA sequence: TGTGCCAGCAGCCAAGGGTCGGGGAGAAATGGCTACACCTTC.

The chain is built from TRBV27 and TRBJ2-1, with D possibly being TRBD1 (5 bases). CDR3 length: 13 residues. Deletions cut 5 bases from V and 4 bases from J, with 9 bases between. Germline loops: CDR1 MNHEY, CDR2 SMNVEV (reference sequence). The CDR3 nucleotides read TGTGCCAGCAGTACGCGACAGTACAATGAGCAGTTCTTC. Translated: CASSTRQYNEQFF.

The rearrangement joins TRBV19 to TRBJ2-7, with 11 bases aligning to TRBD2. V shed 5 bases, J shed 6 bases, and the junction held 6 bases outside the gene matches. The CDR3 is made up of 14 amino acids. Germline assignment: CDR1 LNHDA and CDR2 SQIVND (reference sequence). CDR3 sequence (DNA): TGTGCCAGTAGTCCCGGGACTAGCGGTCTCGAGCAGTACTTC. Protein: CASSPGTSGLEQYF.

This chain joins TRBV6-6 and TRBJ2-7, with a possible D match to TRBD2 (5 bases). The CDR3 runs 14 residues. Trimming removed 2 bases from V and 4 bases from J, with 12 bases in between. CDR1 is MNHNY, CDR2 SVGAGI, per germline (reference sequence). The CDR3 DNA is TGTGCCAGCAGTTACGGGCTAGCTGGATACGAGCAGTACTTC. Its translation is CASSYGLAGYEQYF.

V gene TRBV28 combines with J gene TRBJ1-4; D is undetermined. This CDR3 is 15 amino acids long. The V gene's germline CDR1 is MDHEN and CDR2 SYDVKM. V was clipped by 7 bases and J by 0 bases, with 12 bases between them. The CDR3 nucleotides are TGTGCCAGCAAACCCAAACTTGCAACTAATGAAAAACTGTTTTTT. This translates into CASKPKLATNEKLFF.

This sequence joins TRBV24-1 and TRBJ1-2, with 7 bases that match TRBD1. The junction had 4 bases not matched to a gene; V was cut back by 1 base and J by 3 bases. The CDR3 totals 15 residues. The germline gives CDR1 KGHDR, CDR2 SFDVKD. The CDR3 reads CATSDFRQGHYGYTF. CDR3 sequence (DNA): TGTGCCACCAGTGATTTCCGACAGGGCCACTATGGCTACACCTTC.

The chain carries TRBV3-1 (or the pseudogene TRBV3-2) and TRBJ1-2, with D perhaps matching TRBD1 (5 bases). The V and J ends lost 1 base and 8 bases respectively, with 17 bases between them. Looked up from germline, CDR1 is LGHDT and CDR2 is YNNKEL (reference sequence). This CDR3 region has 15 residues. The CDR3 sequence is CASSQGGRQGGGYTF. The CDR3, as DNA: TGTGCCAGCAGCCAAGGCGGACGGCAGGGAGGAGGCTACACCTTC.